The 27 T cell receptor beta chains reported below all come from one sample, sequenced in a study of T cell changes during pregnancy in multiple sclerosis. Profiling relied on immunoSEQ multiplex PCR, and the TCRdb table lists in-frame clones only, not all of them. The table shows fewer than 30,000 clones, with around nine tenths occurring only once. Here the sequenced sample was CD8+ T cells from peripheral blood mononuclear cells, taken in the second trimester of pregnancy. The receptors derive from a female donor with multiple sclerosis, enrolled in a pregnancy study.

The V and J genes are TRBV6-5 and TRBJ2-5; D might be TRBD1 (6 bases). This CDR3 spans 16 amino acids. Germline V CDR1 and CDR2: MNHEY, SVGAGI. With 0 bases removed from V and 7 bases from J, the gap between germline ends came to 18 bases. Here the CDR3 reads CASSYSRTQGEVTQYF. In DNA, the CDR3 is TGTGCCAGCAGTTACTCACGTACACAGGGCGAGGTGACCCAGTACTTC.

The V gene is TRBV11-2, the J gene TRBJ1-4; D uncertain. V gave up 0 bases and J gave up 7 bases, with 12 bases separating them. Germline values: CDR1 SGHAT, CDR2 FQNNGV. CDR3 size: 15 residues. The CDR3 is CASSLDLRAGEKLFF. CDR3 sequence (DNA): TGTGCCAGCAGCTTAGATCTGAGGGCTGGTGAAAAACTGTTTTTT.

The chain is built from TRBV9 and TRBJ2-6; possible D gene TRBD1, 5 bases. V was trimmed by 1 base and J by 2 bases, leaving 13 bases between them. Germline V gene lookup returns CDR1 SGDLS and CDR2 YYNGEE. This CDR3 comprises 17 residues. The CDR3 here is CASSVLGRAAGANVLTF. For the CDR3, the DNA is TGTGCCAGCAGCGTACTTGGCAGGGCGGCTGGGGCCAACGTCCTGACTTTC. The full variable domain, with the rest looked up from reference TRBV9 and TRBJ2-6, is DSGVTQTPKHLITATGQRVTLRCSPRSGDLSVYWYQQSLDQGLQFLIQYYNGEERAKGNILERFSAQQFPDLHSELNLSSLELGDSALYFCASSVLGRAAGANVLTFGAGSRLTVL.

This chain connects TRBV9 to TRBJ2-3; no reliable D call. The CDR3 spans 14 residues. Trimming cost V 0 bases and J 9 bases, with 14 bases left between them. The germline CDR1 and CDR2 sequences are SGDLS and YYNGEE. CDR3 residues: CASSVGSPLETQYF. CDR3 sequence (DNA): TGTGCCAGCAGCGTAGGAAGTCCTCTGGAGACGCAGTATTTT.

A remark on this clone: This likely traces to a read error, being one base from a far larger clone. The V call is TRBV6-4, the J call TRBJ2-7, with 12 bases identical to TRBD1. With 3 bases clipped from V and 4 bases from J, the junction kept 1 base outside the gene matches. The CDR3 has 14 residues. Germline-derived CDR1 and CDR2 are MRHNA and SNTAGT. The CDR3 region is CASSEGQGAYEQYF. The CDR3 DNA follows: TGTGCCAGCAGTGAGGGACAGGGGGCGTACGAGCAGTACTTC.

The chain joins TRBV12-5 to TRBJ2-3; the D gene is possibly TRBD1 (6 bases). Germline V gene data show CDR1 as LGHNT and CDR2 as FRNRAP. Trimming pared 2 bases from V and 0 bases from J, leaving 15 bases between. The CDR3 is made up of 17 amino acids. The CDR3, as DNA: TGTGCTAGTGGTTTGACATACGAGCAGGGGAGCACAGATACGCAGTATTTT. It is translated as CASGLTYEQGSTDTQYF.

The chain employs TRBV9 and TRBJ2-1; 11 nucleotides agree with TRBD2. Trimming took 2 bases from V and 8 from J; bases not matched to a gene: 9. CDR3 size: 16 residues. Per the germline V gene, CDR1 is SGDLS and CDR2 is YYNGEE. In DNA, the CDR3 is TGTGCCAGCAGCGTGGGTACTAGCGGGGGTTGGTATGAGCAGTTCTTC. It specifies CASSVGTSGGWYEQFF.

This clone showed up just a few times. The rearrangement joins TRBV4-1 to TRBJ1-6; 10 bases are a match to TRBD1. CDR3 length equals 15 residues. Trimming cost V 1 base and J 9 bases; bases outside gene matches: 3. In germline, CDR1 is MGHRA, CDR2 YSYEKL. CDR3 DNA sequence: TGCGCCAGCAGCCAAGTCGGGACAGGGGCTTCACCCCTCCACTTT. Amino acid sequence: CASSQVGTGASPLHF.

The chain links TRBV2 to TRBJ2-5; TRBD2 aligns across 9 bases. V shed 0 bases and J 0 bases; nucleotides not matched to a gene: 14. CDR3 length equals 20 residues. CDR1 and CDR2 from the germline V gene are SNHLY and FYNNEI. Here the CDR3 DNA reads TGTGCCAGCAGTGAAGCTGCGTTTGGCGGGGGGGCGTCGGACCAAGAGACCCAGTACTTC. Translating it yields CASSEAAFGGGASDQETQYF. Full variable domain (remainder filled in from reference TRBV2 and TRBJ2-5): EPEVTQTPSHQVTQMGQEVILRCVPISNHLYFYWYRQILGQKVEFLVSFYNNEISEKSEIFDDQFSVERPDGSNFTLKIRSTKLEDSAMYFCASSEAAFGGGASDQETQYFGPGTRLLVL.

V gene TRBV4-2 combines with J gene TRBJ1-2, with a tentative D call TRBD1 (5 bases). CDR1 and CDR2 from the germline V gene are LGHNA and YNFKEQ. The CDR3 length is 14 residues. The V gene lost 5 bases and the J gene lost 3 bases, with 13 bases spanning the gap. For the CDR3, the DNA is TGTGCCAGCAGCTTGGCGGGGGAGTACTATGGCTACACCTTC. Amino acid sequence: CASSLAGEYYGYTF.

This clone qualifies as medium-sized. The rearrangement joins TRBV5-1 to TRBJ2-2; TRBD1 aligns across 9 bases. This CDR3 contains 17 residues. Losses at the gene ends were 4 bases for V and 6 bases for J; bases not matched to a gene: 13. Germline lookup yields CDR1 SGHRS and CDR2 YFSETQ. CDR3 in DNA: TGCGCCAGCAGCCCAAGGGGTCTGGGACAGGGCGCCGGGGAGCTGTTTTTT. Protein: CASSPRGLGQGAGELFF.

The chain employs TRBV11-2 and TRBJ1-2; 7 nucleotides align to TRBD1. CDR3 length: 16 amino acids. V gave up 4 bases and J gave up 3 bases; unmatched junction bases: 11. CDR1 SGHAT and CDR2 FQNNGV come from the germline V gene. The CDR3 loop reads CASSYQTGPSHYGYTF. The CDR3 bases are TGTGCCAGCAGCTACCAGACAGGGCCCAGCCACTATGGCTACACCTTC.

This chain joins TRBV18 and TRBJ1-1; no reliable D call. Trimming pared 0 bases from V and 1 base from J, leaving 6 bases between. Germline assignment: CDR1 KGHSH and CDR2 LQKENI. CDR3 length: 14 residues. The CDR3 DNA reads TGTGCCAGCTCACCACCCGGGGAGAACACTGAAGCTTTCTTT. Its protein is CASSPPGENTEAFF.

This chain joins TRBV19 and TRBJ2-5, with a possible D match to TRBD1 (6 bases). The CDR3 spans 14 residues. Germline values: CDR1 LNHDA, CDR2 SQIVND (reference sequence). The V end lost 9 bases, the J end lost 5 bases, and 19 bases lay between the germline ends. For the CDR3, the DNA is TGTGCCAGCAAACCCCGGGACGACAGGGAGACCCAGTACTTC. Translating it yields CASKPRDDRETQYF. Full variable domain (rest looked up from reference TRBV19 and TRBJ2-5): DGGITQSPKYLFRKEGQNVTLSCEQNLNHDAMYWYRQDPGQGLRLIYYSQIVNDFQKGDIAEGYSVSREKKESFPLTVTSAQKNPTAFYLCASKPRDDRETQYFGPGTRLLVL.

This chain connects TRBV19 to TRBJ1-1; TRBD1 might be the D (6 bases). This CDR3 has 15 amino acids. The V end was cut by 10 bases, the J end by 4 bases, with 22 bases between. Germline loops: CDR1 LNHDA, CDR2 SQIVND (reference sequence). In nucleotides, the CDR3 is TGTGCCACCTACCCCAGAGGGGGTCGGGGCACTGAAGCTTTCTTT. Protein: CATYPRGGRGTEAFF.

The gene calls are TRBV2 and TRBJ2-1; unclear D gene. This CDR3 has 18 residues. V lost 6 bases to trimming and J lost 3 bases, with 24 bases between them. Germline V gene lookup returns CDR1 SNHLY and CDR2 FYNNEI. In DNA form, the CDR3 reads TGTGCCAGCAGCGACTTCCTCCTAGTTAAATTTAACTACAATGAGCAGTTCTTC. Translated, it gives CASSDFLLVKFNYNEQFF.

Here the CDR3 DNA reads TGTGCCTTATCCGGATCCCAGGGGACGAATTCACCCCTCCACTTT. Amino acid sequence: CALSGSQGTNSPLHF. V usage is TRBV7-9 and J usage is TRBJ1-6; a weak D match, TRBD1 (6 bases). The CDR3 is made up of 15 amino acids. V was shortened by 11 bases and J by 7 bases, with 21 bases between the two germline ends. CDR1 SEHNR and CDR2 FQNEAQ come from the germline V gene (reference sequence).

V gene TRBV2 combines with J gene TRBJ2-1, with a possible D match to TRBD1 (5 bases). The CDR3 consists of 15 residues. CDR1 is SNHLY, CDR2 FYNNEI, per germline. Trimming cost V 6 bases and J 0 bases, with 12 bases left between them. The CDR3 spells CASRLGPSSYNEQFF. CDR3 nucleotides: TGTGCCAGCAGATTGGGGCCCAGCTCCTACAATGAGCAGTTCTTC.

The chain combines TRBV4-3 with TRBJ2-6, with a possible D match to TRBD1 (5 bases). The CDR3 extends over 16 amino acids. Germline loops: CDR1 LGHNA, CDR2 YSLEER. V dropped 2 bases and J dropped 0 bases, with 8 bases sitting between them. The CDR3 bases are TGCGCCAGCAGCCAATCCACAGGCTCTGGGGCCAACGTCCTGACTTTC. It translates to CASSQSTGSGANVLTF.

This chain uses TRBV7-9 with TRBJ2-1, with 12 positions matching TRBD2. The germline V gene encodes CDR1 SEHNR and CDR2 FQNEAQ (reference sequence). The V segment lost 5 bases and the J segment 7 bases; nucleotides outside the gene matches: 9. The CDR3 spans 16 residues. For the CDR3, the DNA is TGTGCCAGCAGCCTTCCCCGACTAGCGGGGGCAAATGAGCAGTTCTTC. This codes for CASSLPRLAGANEQFF.

The chain combines TRBV7-6 with TRBJ1-1; TRBD1 agrees at 9 bases. Per germline, CDR1 SGHVS and CDR2 FNYEAQ. The V and J ends lost 6 bases and 3 bases, in that order; junction bases with no gene match: 2. The length of the CDR3 is 13 residues. The CDR3 here is CASSRTGDTEAFF. The CDR3 nucleotides read TGTGCCAGCAGTCGGACAGGGGACACTGAAGCTTTCTTT.

This chain links TRBV30 with TRBJ2-2; D is possibly TRBD2 (5 bases). The germline gives CDR1 GTSNPN, CDR2 SVGIG (reference sequence). The CDR3 spans 14 residues. Trimming stripped 2 bases from V and 2 bases from J, with 9 bases between. Here the CDR3 reads CAWSPRGNTGELFF. DNA of the CDR3: TGTGCCTGGAGTCCACGGGGTAACACCGGGGAGCTGTTTTTT. The full variable domain, rest sourced from reference TRBV30 and TRBJ2-2, is SQTIHQWPATLVQPVGSPLSLECTVEGTSNPNLYWYRQAAGRGLQLLFYSVGIGQISSEVPQNLSASRPQDRQFILSSKKLLLSDSGFYLCAWSPRGNTGELFFGEGSRLTVL.

CDR3: CAISQPDRATEAFF. For the CDR3, the DNA is TGTGCCATCAGTCAACCCGACAGGGCCACTGAAGCTTTCTTT. The rearrangement links TRBV10-3 to TRBJ1-1; 7 bases are a match to TRBD1. This CDR3 has 14 amino acids. With V trimmed by 5 bases and J by 4 bases, 7 bases remained unmatched. CDR1 is ENHRY, CDR2 SYGVKD, per germline.

The sample holds one count of this clone. V usage is TRBV5-4 and J usage is TRBJ2-2, with 7 bases fitting TRBD2. J lost 5 bases, V lost 4 bases, and 11 bases had no gene match. The V gene's germline CDR1 is SGHNT and CDR2 YYREEE (reference sequence). The CDR3 extends over 16 amino acids. As DNA, the CDR3 is TGTGCCAGCAGCGCCCGGGCGCGGGGGATAACCGGGGAGCTGTTTTTT. Its translation: CASSARARGITGELFF.

CDR3 sequence reads: CASSFSVGVDEQYF. The CDR3 nucleotides read TGTGCCAGCAGCTTCTCCGTAGGGGTGGACGAGCAGTACTTC. The V call is TRBV5-4, the J call TRBJ2-7, with D maybe TRBD1 (5 bases). Deletions cut 2 bases from V and 5 bases from J, with 14 bases between. The germline V gene has CDR1 SGHNT and CDR2 YYREEE (reference sequence). The CDR3 spans 14 residues.

The genes are TRBV10-2 and TRBJ1-1; D is possibly TRBD1 (5 bases). With 6 bases removed from V and 7 bases from J, the gap between germline ends came to 30 bases. This CDR3 region has 18 residues. CDR1 and CDR2 from the germline V gene are WSHSY and SAAADI. The CDR3 DNA sequence: TGCGCCAGCAGGTGGGTGACGGGGACTAAAGAGGGCTCGGGTGAAGCTTTCTTT. The encoded protein is CASRWVTGTKEGSGEAFF.

V is TRBV15 and J is TRBJ2-3; weak D call: TRBD2 (7 bases). CDR1 and CDR2 from the germline V gene are LNHNV and YYDKDF (reference sequence). The V and J ends lost 0 bases and 6 bases respectively, with 13 bases between them. The CDR3 contains 15 residues. CDR3 coding DNA: TGTGCCACCAGCAGAGATGGGGGGGGCGCGGATACGCAGTATTTT. Translating gives CATSRDGGGADTQYF.